This T cell receptor (beta chain) was sequenced for a study of blood T cell repertoires in COVID-19. Overall study context: The origin of the acute and convalescent COVID-19 samples was the United States, Italy and Spain.

This clone came up once. In the authors' methods: Researchers report that nucleated cell counts were estimated from reference gene primer amplification. The method was immunoSEQ multiplex PCR; TCRdb's version includes in-frame clones alone and lacks a portion of them. V, J and clone size derive from that table, while D and trimming were established from the DNA sequence. This sample yields about 260,000 clones, of which less than 90% are seen a single time; roughly 1.9% belongs to the top ten. CDR1 and CDR2 from the germline V gene are SGHRS and YFSETQ. V was pared by 0 bases and J by 2 bases, with 12 bases between. The CDR3 extends over 15 amino acids.

This TCR derives from a man aged 30-40 years with active or convalescent COVID-19. The sample taken for sequencing was peripheral blood. The chain recombines TRBV5-1 with TRBJ2-7; weak D call: TRBD2 (5 bases). The CDR3 region has the DNA TGCGCCAGCAGCTTGGAGACGATGAGGGCCTACGAGCAGTACTTC. As protein: CASSLETMRAYEQYF.